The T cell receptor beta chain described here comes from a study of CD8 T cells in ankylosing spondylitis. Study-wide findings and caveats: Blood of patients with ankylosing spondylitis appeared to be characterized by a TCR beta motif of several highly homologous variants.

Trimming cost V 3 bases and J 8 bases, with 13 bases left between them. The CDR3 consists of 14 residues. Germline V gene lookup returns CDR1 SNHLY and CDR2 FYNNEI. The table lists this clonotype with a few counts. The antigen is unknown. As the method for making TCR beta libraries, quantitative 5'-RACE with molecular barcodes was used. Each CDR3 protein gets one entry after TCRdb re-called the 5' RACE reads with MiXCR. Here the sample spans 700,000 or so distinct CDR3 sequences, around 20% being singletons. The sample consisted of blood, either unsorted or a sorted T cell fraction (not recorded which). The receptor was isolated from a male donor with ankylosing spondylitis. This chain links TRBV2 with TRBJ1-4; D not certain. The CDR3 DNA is TGTGCCAGCAGTGAGGAAGTAAATTCCGAAAAACTGTTTTTT. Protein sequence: CASSEEVNSEKLFF.